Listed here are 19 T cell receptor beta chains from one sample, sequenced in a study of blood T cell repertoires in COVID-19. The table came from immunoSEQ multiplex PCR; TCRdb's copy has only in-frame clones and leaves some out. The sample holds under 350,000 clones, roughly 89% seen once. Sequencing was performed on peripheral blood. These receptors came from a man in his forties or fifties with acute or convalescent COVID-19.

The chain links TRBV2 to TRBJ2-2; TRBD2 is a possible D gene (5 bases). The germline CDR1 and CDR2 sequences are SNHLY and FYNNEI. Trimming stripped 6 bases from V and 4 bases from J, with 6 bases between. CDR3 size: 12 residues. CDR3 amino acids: CASRAGTGELFF. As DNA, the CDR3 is TGTGCCAGCAGGGCGGGCACCGGGGAGCTGTTTTTT.

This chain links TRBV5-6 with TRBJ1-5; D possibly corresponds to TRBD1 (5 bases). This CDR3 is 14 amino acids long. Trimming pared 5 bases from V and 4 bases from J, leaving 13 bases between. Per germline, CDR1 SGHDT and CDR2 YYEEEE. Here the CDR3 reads CASSPGFWNQPQHF. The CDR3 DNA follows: TGTGCCAGCAGTCCAGGGTTTTGGAATCAGCCCCAGCATTTT.

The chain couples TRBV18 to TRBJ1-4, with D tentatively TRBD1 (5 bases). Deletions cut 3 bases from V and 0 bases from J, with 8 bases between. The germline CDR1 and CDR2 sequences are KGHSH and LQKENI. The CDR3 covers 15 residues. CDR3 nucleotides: TGTGCCAGCTCACCGACAGCCCCAACTAATGAAAAACTGTTTTTT. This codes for CASSPTAPTNEKLFF.

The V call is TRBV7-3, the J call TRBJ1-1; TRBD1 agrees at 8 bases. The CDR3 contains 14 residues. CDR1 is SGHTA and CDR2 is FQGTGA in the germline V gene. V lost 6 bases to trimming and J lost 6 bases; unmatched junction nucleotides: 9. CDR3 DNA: TGTGCCAGCAGTCAGGACAGGGCGGGGGCTGAAGCTTTCTTT. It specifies CASSQDRAGAEAFF. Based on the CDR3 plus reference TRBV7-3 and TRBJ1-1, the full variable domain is GAGVSQTPSNKVTEKGKYVELRCDPISGHTALYWYRQSLGQGPEFLIYFQGTGAADDSGLPNDRFFAVRPEGSVSTLKIQRTERGDSAVYLCASSQDRAGAEAFFGQGTRLTVV.

The CDR3 DNA follows: TGCGCCAGCAGCTTGAGGCAGGGGGGAGACTACGAGCAGTACTTC. This gives the protein CASSLRQGGDYEQYF. The chain links TRBV5-1 to TRBJ2-7, with a weak D call TRBD1 (7 bases). Germline assignment: CDR1 SGHRS and CDR2 YFSETQ. Trimming cost V 1 base and J 3 bases, with 14 bases left between them. The CDR3 extends over 15 amino acids.

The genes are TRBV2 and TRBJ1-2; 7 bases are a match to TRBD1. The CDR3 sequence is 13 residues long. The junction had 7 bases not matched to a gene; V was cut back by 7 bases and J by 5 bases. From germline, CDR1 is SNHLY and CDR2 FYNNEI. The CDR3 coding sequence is TGTGCCAGCAAAGGGGGCCCCCCTTATGGCTACACCTTC. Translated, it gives CASKGGPPYGYTF.

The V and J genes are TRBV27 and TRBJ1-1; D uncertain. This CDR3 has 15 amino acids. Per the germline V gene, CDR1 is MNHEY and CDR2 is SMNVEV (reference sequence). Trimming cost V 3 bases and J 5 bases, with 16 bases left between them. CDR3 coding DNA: TGTGCCAGCAGTTTGGGCCCAATCCCGAAGACTGAAGCTTTCTTT. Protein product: CASSLGPIPKTEAFF.

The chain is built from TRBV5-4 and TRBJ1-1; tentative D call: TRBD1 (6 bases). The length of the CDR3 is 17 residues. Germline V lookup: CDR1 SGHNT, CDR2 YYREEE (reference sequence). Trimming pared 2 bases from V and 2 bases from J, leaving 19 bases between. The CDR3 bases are TGTGCCAGCAGCTTCCCGACTTTAGGACAGAGAAACACTGAAGCTTTCTTT. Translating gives CASSFPTLGQRNTEAFF.

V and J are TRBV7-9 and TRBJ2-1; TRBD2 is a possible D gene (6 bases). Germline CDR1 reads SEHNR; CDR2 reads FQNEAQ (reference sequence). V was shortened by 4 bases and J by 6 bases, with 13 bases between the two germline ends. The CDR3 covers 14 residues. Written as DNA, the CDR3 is TGTGCCAGCAGCTCGCGGGGTGGCGGCAATGAGCAGTTCTTC. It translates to CASSSRGGGNEQFF. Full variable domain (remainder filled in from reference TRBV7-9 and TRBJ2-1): DTGVSQNPRHKITKRGQNVTFRCDPISEHNRLYWYRQTLGQGPEFLTYFQNEAQLEKSRLLSDRFSAERPKGSFSTLEIQRTEQGDSAMYLCASSSRGGGNEQFFGPGTRLTVL.

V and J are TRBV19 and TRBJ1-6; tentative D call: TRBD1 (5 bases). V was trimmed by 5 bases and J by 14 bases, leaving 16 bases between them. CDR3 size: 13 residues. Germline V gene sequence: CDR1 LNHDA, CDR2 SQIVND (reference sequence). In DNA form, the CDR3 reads TGTGCCAGTAGTCCTGAAAAGGGGTTAGCCCTCCACTTT. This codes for CASSPEKGLALHF.

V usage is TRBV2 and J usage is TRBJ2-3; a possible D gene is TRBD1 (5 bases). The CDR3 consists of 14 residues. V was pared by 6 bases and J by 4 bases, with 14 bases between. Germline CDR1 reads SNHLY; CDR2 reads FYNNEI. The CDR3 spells CASSRARLADTQYF. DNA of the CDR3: TGTGCCAGCAGCAGGGCGCGCCTTGCAGATACGCAGTATTTT.

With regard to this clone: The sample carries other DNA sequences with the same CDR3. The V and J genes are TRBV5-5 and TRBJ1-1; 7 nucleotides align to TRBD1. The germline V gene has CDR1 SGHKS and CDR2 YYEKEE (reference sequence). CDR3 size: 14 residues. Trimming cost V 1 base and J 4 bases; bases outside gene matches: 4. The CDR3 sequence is CASSLTGEGTEAFF. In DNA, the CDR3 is TGTGCCAGCAGCTTGACAGGGGAAGGCACTGAAGCTTTCTTT.

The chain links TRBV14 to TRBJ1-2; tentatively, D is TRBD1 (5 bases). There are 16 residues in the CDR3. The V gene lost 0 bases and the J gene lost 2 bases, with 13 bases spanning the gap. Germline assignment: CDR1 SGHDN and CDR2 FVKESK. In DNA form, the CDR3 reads TGTGCCAGCAGCCAAGACTACGGGGGGTGGAACTATGGCTACACCTTC. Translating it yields CASSQDYGGWNYGYTF.

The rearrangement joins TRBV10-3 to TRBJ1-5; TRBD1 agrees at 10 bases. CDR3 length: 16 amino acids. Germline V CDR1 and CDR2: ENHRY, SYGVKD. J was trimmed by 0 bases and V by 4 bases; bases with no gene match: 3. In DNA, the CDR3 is TGTGCCATCAGTGGGGGGACAGGGGATAGCAATCAGCCCCAGCATTTT. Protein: CAISGGTGDSNQPQHF.

CDR3 in amino acids: CASSVGQGVSSQHF. CDR3 coding DNA: TGTGCCAGCAGTGTCGGGCAGGGGGTAAGCAGCCAGCATTTT. J is TRBJ1-5 and V is TRBV2; TRBD1 aligns across 7 bases. Germline CDR1 SNHLY, CDR2 FYNNEI. V shed 4 bases and J 12 bases; nucleotides not matched to a gene: 12. The CDR3 has 14 residues.

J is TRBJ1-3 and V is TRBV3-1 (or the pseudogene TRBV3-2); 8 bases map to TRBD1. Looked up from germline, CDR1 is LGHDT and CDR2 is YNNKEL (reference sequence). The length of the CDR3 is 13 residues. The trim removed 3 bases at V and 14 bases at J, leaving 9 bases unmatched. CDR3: CASSQLAGTGLYF. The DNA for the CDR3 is TGTGCCAGCAGCCAGTTAGCCGGGACAGGTCTATATTTT.

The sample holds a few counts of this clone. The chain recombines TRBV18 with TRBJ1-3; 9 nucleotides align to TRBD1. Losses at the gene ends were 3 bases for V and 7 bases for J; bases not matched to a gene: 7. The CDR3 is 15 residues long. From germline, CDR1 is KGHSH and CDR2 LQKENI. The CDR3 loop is CASSPPGTGKNTIYF. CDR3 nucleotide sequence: TGTGCCAGCTCACCCCCAGGGACAGGGAAGAACACCATATATTTT.

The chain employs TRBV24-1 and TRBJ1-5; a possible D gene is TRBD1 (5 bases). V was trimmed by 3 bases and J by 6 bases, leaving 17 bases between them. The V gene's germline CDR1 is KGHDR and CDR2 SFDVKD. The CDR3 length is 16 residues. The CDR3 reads CATSDGRSGRSQPQHF. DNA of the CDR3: TGTGCCACCAGTGATGGGCGGTCAGGGAGGTCTCAGCCCCAGCATTTT.

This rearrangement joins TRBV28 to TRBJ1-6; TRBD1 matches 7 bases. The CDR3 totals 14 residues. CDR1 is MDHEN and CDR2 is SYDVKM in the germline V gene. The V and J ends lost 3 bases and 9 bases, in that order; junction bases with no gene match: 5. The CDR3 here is CASSFRQGGSPLHF. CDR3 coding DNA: TGTGCCAGCAGTTTTCGACAGGGTGGTTCACCCCTCCACTTT. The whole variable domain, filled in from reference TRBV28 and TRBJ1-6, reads DVKVTQSSRYLVKRTGEKVFLECVQDMDHENMFWYRQDPGLGLRLIYFSYDVKMKEKGDIPEGYSVSREKKERFSLILESASTNQTSMYLCASSFRQGGSPLHFGNGTRLTVT.